This T cell receptor beta chain was found in a study of cytomegalovirus exposure and HLA in healthy donors. Study information: Roughly 80 million unique TCRs from HLA-typed donors were held in an early data release. Most donors, roughly 84% of some 400 genotyped, fell in the Caucasian-associated ancestry cluster.

Germline lookup yields CDR1 KGHSH and CDR2 LQKENI. The CDR3 sequence is 19 residues long. V was clipped by 3 bases and J by 0 bases, with 20 bases between them. Study conclusions and caveats: An analysis done earlier found most TCR beta V segments productive about 90% or about 30% of the time. Analysis was carried out at a later point, and it linked a missense DCLRE1C variant to TCR beta V- and J-gene trimming.

For this clone: Its antigen remains unknown.

Use of 60 Vbeta and 13 Jbeta primers characterized the PCR. TCRdb keeps only in-frame clones here, not all; method: immunoSEQ multiplex PCR. The sample consists of more than 150,000 clones, under 80% of them appearing once. This sequence originates from a woman between 25 and 40 years old in good health and CMV-seropositive. The sample comprised PBMCs. The rearrangement links TRBV18 to TRBJ2-2; D gene ambiguous. CDR3 bases: TGTGCCAGCTCACCGGATCTTGGAGACTCCCCTACGAACACCGGGGAGCTGTTTTTT. Translation: CASSPDLGDSPTNTGELFF.